The 18 T cell receptor beta chains below come from one sample, sequenced in a study of OX40 agonist ivuxolimab in advanced cancers. Method: immunoSEQ multiplex PCR; TCRdb's copy keeps in-frame clones and lacks some. The data hold 60,000 to 65,000 clones, with roughly nine tenths observed a single time. The sample here was CD4+ or CD8+ T cells sorted from blood, taken in a trial of the OX40 agonist ivuxolimab. These receptor sequences come from an adult with an advanced solid tumor such as melanoma, head and neck, liver or kidney cancer.

The rearrangement joins TRBV5-1 to TRBJ2-3; 10 bases agree with TRBD2. This CDR3 has 14 residues. Trimming cost V 3 bases and J 5 bases; bases outside gene matches: 3. The germline V gene has CDR1 SGHRS and CDR2 YFSETQ. CDR3 in DNA: TGCGCCAGCAGCTCAGCGGGGGGGCAAGATACGCAGTATTTT. Protein: CASSSAGGQDTQYF. Together with reference TRBV5-1 and TRBJ2-3, the CDR3 gives the full variable domain: KAGVTQTPRYLIKTRGQQVTLSCSPISGHRSVSWYQQTPGQGLQFLFEYFSETQRNKGNFPGRFSGRQFSNSRSEMNVSTLELGDSALYLCASSSAGGQDTQYFGPGTRLTVL.

As for this clone: Its ends do not fully match the called genes, so a read error is possible. The genes are TRBV6-1 and TRBJ1-6; possibly TRBD1 for D (6 bases). CDR3 length equals 13 residues. CDR1 MNHNS and CDR2 SASEGT come from the germline V gene. In DNA form, the CDR3 reads TGTGCCAGCAGGGTGGGATACGGGCCAGGGGATAACTTT. Its translation: CASRVGYGPGDNF.

This chain uses TRBV2 with TRBJ2-5; 8 bases agree with TRBD1. The CDR3 length is 15 residues. Germline V gene data show CDR1 as SNHLY and CDR2 as FYNNEI. Trimming cost V 6 bases and J 5 bases; bases outside gene matches: 11. CDR3 residues: CASSFSTGVFETQYF. CDR3 DNA: TGTGCCAGCAGCTTTTCGACAGGGGTGTTTGAGACCCAGTACTTC.

The chain uses TRBV2 and TRBJ2-1, with D tentatively TRBD1 (6 bases). CDR1 is SNHLY and CDR2 is FYNNEI in the germline V gene. The CDR3 has 14 residues. With 3 bases removed from V and 7 bases from J, the gap between germline ends came to 13 bases. The CDR3 sequence is CASSDMIRGNEQFF. CDR3 in DNA: TGTGCCAGCAGTGATATGATTAGGGGGAATGAGCAGTTCTTC.

The chain employs TRBV2 and TRBJ2-3, with D unresolved. The germline V and J ends were trimmed by 3 bases and 0 bases, with 4 bases remaining between them. Germline CDR1 and CDR2: SNHLY and FYNNEI. The CDR3 contains 13 residues. As DNA, the CDR3 is TGTGCCAGCAGTGATATAAGCACAGATACGCAGTATTTT. Translation: CASSDISTDTQYF.

This chain connects TRBV4-1 to TRBJ2-1, with TRBD2 identical over 9 bases. Germline V gene data show CDR1 as MGHRA and CDR2 as YSYEKL. V shed 4 bases and J 4 bases; nucleotides not matched to a gene: 5. The CDR3 covers 15 residues. CDR3 sequence (DNA): TGCGCCAGCAGCCGCCCGACTAGCGGTTACAATGAGCAGTTCTTC. Its protein is CASSRPTSGYNEQFF.

This sequence joins TRBV5-1 and TRBJ2-5; D may match TRBD1 or TRBD2 (6 bases each). V lost 3 bases and J 5 bases, leaving 17 bases between the germline ends. Germline V gives CDR1 SGHRS, CDR2 YFSETQ. This CDR3 has 15 residues. In DNA, the CDR3 is TGCGCCAGCAGCTCGGAGGTTGGGGGGCCGGAGACCCAGTACTTC. It is translated as CASSSEVGGPETQYF.

The chain links TRBV2 to TRBJ1-1; D uncertain. Looked up from germline, CDR1 is SNHLY and CDR2 is FYNNEI. The V end was cut by 6 bases, the J end by 0 bases, with 11 bases between. The CDR3 loop spans 14 amino acids. DNA for the CDR3: TGTGCCAGCAGCCCCAGCCAAATGAACACTGAAGCTTTCTTT. It specifies CASSPSQMNTEAFF.

This clone was recorded once. One end of the junction fails to match germline, which may point to a read error. The chain is built from TRBV7-7 and TRBJ2-2, with 7 positions matching TRBD2. CDR3 size: 13 residues. The germline V gene has CDR1 SSHAT and CDR2 FNYEAQ (reference sequence). The CDR3 region is CASSLAGRGELFF. The CDR3 bases are TGTGCTAGCAGCTTAGCGGGTCGCGGGGAGCTGTTTTTT.

The chain carries TRBV28 and TRBJ2-7; D is tentatively TRBD1 or TRBD2 (5 bases each). V lost 5 bases and J 1 base, leaving 12 bases between the germline ends. Germline lookup yields CDR1 MDHEN and CDR2 SYDVKM. The CDR3 contains 14 residues. The CDR3 region has the DNA TGTGCCAGCAGTATTGGGACGCCATCCTACGAGCAGTACTTC. Protein: CASSIGTPSYEQYF.

The chain employs TRBV4-1 and TRBJ1-1; 7 bases are a match to TRBD1. The CDR3 spans 15 residues. V was pared by 3 bases and J by 5 bases, with 9 bases of the junction left unmatched. The germline gives CDR1 MGHRA, CDR2 YSYEKL. The CDR3 loop is CASSQDQDRLTEAFF. In DNA, the CDR3 is TGCGCCAGCAGCCAGGACCAGGACAGGCTGACTGAAGCTTTCTTT.

V gene TRBV5-1 combines with J gene TRBJ2-5; TRBD2 is a possible D gene (5 bases). V lost 4 bases, J lost 5 bases, and 12 bases lay in between. There are 13 residues in the CDR3. Germline lookup yields CDR1 SGHRS and CDR2 YFSETQ. CDR3 in amino acids: CASSGSGDETQYF. CDR3 DNA sequence: TGCGCCAGCAGCGGGAGTGGAGACGAGACCCAGTACTTC.

V usage is TRBV29-1 and J usage is TRBJ2-1; 8 bases line up with TRBD1. The CDR3 spans 16 residues. The germline gives CDR1 SQVTM, CDR2 ANQGSEA. V was pared by 0 bases and J by 0 bases, with 4 bases of the junction left unmatched. In nucleotides, the CDR3 is TGCAGCGTTGAAGATCCCACAGGGGGCTCCTACAATGAGCAGTTCTTC. Its translation: CSVEDPTGGSYNEQFF.

As regards this clone: The same CDR3 arises from other DNA sequences in this sample as well. The chain couples TRBV28 to TRBJ2-7; TRBD1 aligns across 7 bases. Trimming removed 6 bases from V and 1 base from J; junction bases left unmatched: 0. CDR1 and CDR2 (germline): MDHEN, SYDVKM. This CDR3 comprises 12 residues. The CDR3: CASRTGSYEQYF. The CDR3 bases are TGTGCCAGCAGGACAGGGTCCTACGAGCAGTACTTC.

This rearrangement joins TRBV19 to TRBJ2-3; 7 bases agree with TRBD2. Per germline, CDR1 LNHDA and CDR2 SQIVND (reference sequence). V was pared by 4 bases and J by 2 bases, with 3 bases of the junction left unmatched. The CDR3 runs to 14 residues. CDR3 coding DNA: TGTGCCAGTAGTAGCGGGGGTCACACAGATACGCAGTATTTT. It encodes CASSSGGHTDTQYF. Full variable domain (outside the CDR3, taken from reference TRBV19 and TRBJ2-3): DGGITQSPKYLFRKEGQNVTLSCEQNLNHDAMYWYRQDPGQGLRLIYYSQIVNDFQKGDIAEGYSVSREKKESFPLTVTSAQKNPTAFYLCASSSGGHTDTQYFGPGTRLTVL.

The chain couples TRBV29-1 to TRBJ2-3, with a possible D match to TRBD2 (7 bases). Germline-derived CDR1 and CDR2 are SQVTM and ANQGSEA. The CDR3 has 12 residues. Trimming took off 8 bases at V and 3 bases at J, with 12 bases between the two ends. The CDR3 loop is CSFGGATDTQYF. The CDR3 coding sequence is TGCAGCTTTGGGGGGGCGACAGATACGCAGTATTTT.

CDR3 amino acids: CASSWDSDNSPLHF. Here the CDR3 DNA reads TGTGCCAGCAGCTGGGACAGCGATAATTCACCCCTCCACTTT. This chain links TRBV6-6 with TRBJ1-6; 7 bases agree with TRBD1. Trimming removed 6 bases from V and 5 bases from J; junction bases left unmatched: 4. CDR1 is MNHNY, CDR2 SVGAGI, per germline (reference sequence). The CDR3 is made up of 14 amino acids.

This chain joins TRBV18 and TRBJ2-3; possible D gene TRBD1, 5 bases. Germline V gene data show CDR1 as KGHSH and CDR2 as LQKENI. The CDR3 is 14 residues long. The V end lost 2 bases, the J end lost 0 bases, and 6 bases lay between the germline ends. The CDR3 spells CASSPGASTDTQYF. CDR3 in DNA: TGTGCCAGCTCACCAGGGGCTAGCACAGATACGCAGTATTTT.